This is a list of T cell receptor beta chains from one sample in a study of blood T cell repertoires in COVID-19. Measured with immunoSEQ multiplex PCR; TCRdb has only the in-frame clones, and not every one. The repertoire holds roughly 76,000 clones, approximately 80% seen once, with roughly 16% in the top ten. The material sequenced was peripheral blood. These receptors were obtained from a human donor in a cohort sampled during active COVID-19. Each CDR3 is given with its conserved first and last residue. Each record gives: J gene, V gene, D gene, clone size, CDR3 DNA, CDR3 protein. D genes are given only for firm matches. Rows may omit the clone size; those that give it use once, few, many or a size class.

TRBJ2-5	TRBV5-1	TRBD2	-	TGCGCCAGCAGCTTAACTAGCGGGAGTACTGAGACCCAGTACTTC	CASSLTSGSTETQYF
TRBJ1-2	TRBV4-3	-	-	TGCGCCAGCAGCCAGGCTGACCAGGGAGGGGTTTCGGGCTACACCTTC	CASSQADQGGVSGYTF
TRBJ2-7	TRBV4-1	TRBD2	-	TGCGCCAGCAGCCAAGGGGGAGCAGGATGGACTAGCGGGAGGGTCTACGAGCAGTACTTC	CASSQGGAGWTSGRVYEQYF
TRBJ2-1	TRBV5-1	-	-	TGCGCCAGCAGCTTGCTTACAGGGCGCTACAATGAGCAGTTCTTC	CASSLLTGRYNEQFF
TRBJ2-7	TRBV27	-	-	TGTGCCAGCAGTTCCTACAGGGACTACGAGCAGTACTTC	CASSSYRDYEQYF
TRBJ2-3	TRBV27	TRBD2	-	TGTGCCAGCAGTTTTTCCATCCTAGCGGGGGGGCCAGATACGCAGTATTTT	CASSFSILAGGPDTQYF
TRBJ2-7	TRBV2	TRBD1	-	TGTGCCAGCAGTCGGGACAGGTTCTCCTACGAGCAGTACTTC	CASSRDRFSYEQYF
TRBJ2-7	TRBV6-2/TRBV6-3	TRBD2	-	TGTGCCAGCAGTTATCCTAGCGGGAGCGGCGGCTACGAGCAGTACTTC	CASSYPSGSGGYEQYF
TRBJ1-1	TRBV29-1	-	-	TGCAGCGTTAACTCAGGGGACACTGAAGCTTTCTTT	CSVNSGDTEAFF
TRBJ2-3	TRBV4-1	-	few	TGCGCCAGCAGCCAAACCGCACTAGGTTTCCGCACAGATACGCAGTATTTT	CASSQTALGFRTDTQYF
TRBJ2-7	TRBV5-4	-	-	TGTGCCAGCAGCTTGGGCCCAATCGGTTCCTACGAGCAGTACTTC	CASSLGPIGSYEQYF
TRBJ2-7	TRBV3-1/TRBV3-2	TRBD2	-	TGTGCCAGCAGCCAAGAGCCTAGCGGGAGTGGCGAGCAGTACTTC	CASSQEPSGSGEQYF
TRBJ2-4	TRBV28	-	-	TGTGCCAGCAGTTTCCCCGGGTCAATTCGCAAAAACATTCAGTACTTC	CASSFPGSIRKNIQYF
TRBJ1-5	TRBV5-6	-	few	TGTGCCAGCAGCTTGGCCGGAGGGAATAGAGGTCAGCCCCAGCATTTT	CASSLAGGNRGQPQHF
TRBJ2-5	TRBV15	TRBD2	few	TGTGCCACCAGCACGGGACTAGCGGGAGGTGTGGTAGAGACCCAGTACTTC	CATSTGLAGGVVETQYF
TRBJ1-1	TRBV3-1/TRBV3-2	-	-	TGTGCCAGCAGCCAAACTAGGGTTCTCACTGAAGCTTTCTTT	CASSQTRVLTEAFF
TRBJ2-7	TRBV6-5	-	once	TGTGCCAGCAGTTCGTCGGGTTTCGATACCTACGAGCAGTACTTC	CASSSSGFDTYEQYF
TRBJ2-7	TRBV6-5	TRBD2	once	TGTGCCAGCAGTAGTCTAGCGGGAAGCTCCTACGAGCAGTACTTC	CASSSLAGSSYEQYF
TRBJ2-3	TRBV28	TRBD2	-	TGTGCCAGCAGTTTATCGAGCGGGAGGGGGGATACGCAGTATTTT	CASSLSSGRGDTQYF
TRBJ2-1	TRBV11-3	TRBD2	-	TGTGCCAGCAGCTGGACTAGCGGGAATGACAATGAGCAGTTCTTC	CASSWTSGNDNEQFF
TRBJ1-5	TRBV12-3/TRBV12-4	-	-	TGTGCCAGCAGTCCCCCCTTCGAGCCCCAGCATTTT	CASSPPFEPQHF
TRBJ2-5	TRBV15	TRBD2	once	TGTGCCACCAGCAGAGATATTCTCCCCCTGACTAGCGGGAGGGTCCAAGAGACCCAGTACTTC	CATSRDILPLTSGRVQETQYF
TRBJ1-1	TRBV9	-	-	TGTGCCAGCAGCGTAGTTCCGGTGAACACTGAAGCTTTCTTT	CASSVVPVNTEAFF
TRBJ2-7	TRBV5-1	TRBD2	-	TGCGCCAGCAGCAGTACTAGCGGGAGGATCGAGCAGTACTTC	CASSSTSGRIEQYF
TRBJ1-1	TRBV11-2	-	-	TGTGCCAGCAGCCCCGACCAGGGAAGGACTGAAGCTTTCTTT	CASSPDQGRTEAFF
TRBJ2-7	TRBV30	TRBD2	-	TGTGCCTGCACTCTAGCGGGAGTAACCGAGCAGTACTTC	CACTLAGVTEQYF